The 17 T cell receptor beta chains below were found in one sample sequenced in a study of CD4 T cells in relation to SARS-CoV-2 and coronaviruses. Sequenced by immunoSEQ multiplex PCR; TCRdb stores in-frame clones only, minus some. The data contain some 28,000 clones, about 80% of them seen just once; the ten biggest clones take up around 25%. Unexposed donor CD4+ T cells date from about 2010-2019, before the COVID-19 pandemic. The cells were cultured for under 13 days before CD4+ T cells were isolated. Which antigens these TCRs recognize remains unknown. Sequenced: CD4+ T cells from PBMCs, cultured in vitro. These receptors all come from a human donor in good health.

V and J are TRBV19 and TRBJ1-2; 7 nucleotides align to TRBD1. The germline V gene encodes CDR1 LNHDA and CDR2 SQIVND (reference sequence). This CDR3 has 16 amino acids. V shed 7 bases and J 6 bases; nucleotides not matched to a gene: 17. Here the CDR3 reads CASTAGTEFYGNGYTF. The CDR3 nucleotides read TGTGCCAGTACCGCCGGGACAGAGTTTTACGGAAATGGCTACACCTTC.

The rearrangement links TRBV6-5 to TRBJ2-3; the D is unclear. Trimming took 4 bases from V and 0 from J, leaving 8 bases between them. There are 14 residues in the CDR3. The germline gives CDR1 MNHEY, CDR2 SVGAGI. The CDR3, as DNA: TGTGCCAGCAGTTTGGCGACTAGCACAGATACGCAGTATTTT. Translation gives CASSLATSTDTQYF.

This clone was picked up one time. The V gene is TRBV10-3, the J gene TRBJ1-1; 8 nucleotides agree with TRBD1. V gave up 6 bases and J gave up 2 bases; unmatched junction bases: 2. Germline-derived CDR1 and CDR2 are ENHRY and SYGVKD. The CDR3 extends over 13 amino acids. CDR3 in DNA: TGTGCCATCAGCGACAGGGGTAACACTGAAGCTTTCTTT. Translating gives CAISDRGNTEAFF.

This sequence joins TRBV29-1 and TRBJ2-3, with D hard to call. With 3 bases removed from V and 2 bases from J, the gap between germline ends came to 9 bases. The CDR3 covers 13 residues. Per the germline V gene, CDR1 is SQVTM and CDR2 is ANQGSEA. DNA for the CDR3: TGCAGCGTTGATCTGGGGATCACAGATACGCAGTATTTT. It specifies CSVDLGITDTQYF.

This clone occurred a few times. The chain combines TRBV10-3 with TRBJ1-3; 7 nucleotides match TRBD1. The CDR3 spans 14 residues. Trimming took 6 bases from V and 2 from J; bases not matched to a gene: 4. Germline V CDR1 and CDR2: ENHRY, SYGVKD. CDR3 amino acids: CAIRQTGPGNTIYF. The DNA for the CDR3 is TGTGCCATCAGGCAGACAGGGCCTGGAAACACCATATATTTT.

In this sample, this clone turned up once. The chain joins TRBV19 to TRBJ2-1; possibly TRBD2 for D (7 bases). Germline V gene sequence: CDR1 LNHDA, CDR2 SQIVND (reference sequence). V was pared by 8 bases and J by 1 base, with 24 bases between. The CDR3 is 18 residues long. Here the CDR3 DNA reads TGTGCCAGTTTGCACACCCGGGGGGCGGAAGGGTCCTACAATGAGCAGTTCTTC. Translated, it gives CASLHTRGAEGSYNEQFF.

The rearrangement joins TRBV11-2 to TRBJ2-3; D is unclear. The germline V gene encodes CDR1 SGHAT and CDR2 FQNNGV. Trimming shortened V by 1 base and J by 4 bases, and 6 bases separated the two germline ends. The CDR3 is made up of 13 amino acids. CDR3 region: CASSLGQADTQYF. In nucleotides, the CDR3 is TGTGCCAGCAGCTTAGGCCAGGCAGATACGCAGTATTTT.

The J gene is TRBJ2-7, the V gene TRBV7-2; 7 nucleotides match TRBD2. V trimming: 2 bases; J trimming: 4 bases; junction bases outside the gene matches: 5. CDR1 is SGHTA, CDR2 FQGNSA, per germline. The CDR3 is 14 residues long. Written as DNA, the CDR3 is TGTGCCAGCAGCTTAAGTCGGGGGGTTTACGAGCAGTACTTC. Translating gives CASSLSRGVYEQYF.

In this sample, this clone turned up once. The V call is TRBV19, the J call TRBJ2-2; D remains ambiguous. Germline V gene lookup returns CDR1 LNHDA and CDR2 SQIVND (reference sequence). CDR3 size: 14 residues. V was cut by 3 bases and J by 3 bases, with 8 bases left in between. The CDR3 coding sequence is TGTGCCAGTAGTATCCGGACGGACACCGGGGAGCTGTTTTTT. It encodes CASSIRTDTGELFF.

The CDR3 is CAPRFEKTGVSEQYF. The CDR3 DNA is TGTGCCCCCCGGTTCGAAAAGACAGGGGTGAGCGAGCAGTACTTC. V usage is TRBV27 and J usage is TRBJ2-7, with TRBD1 matching over 8 bases. V dropped 11 bases and J dropped 6; count of bases not matched to a gene: 18. This CDR3 comprises 15 residues. Per germline, CDR1 MNHEY and CDR2 SMNVEV (reference sequence).

This clone was observed a handful of times. The chain carries TRBV6-5 and TRBJ1-2; perhaps TRBD1 as D (6 bases). The germline gives CDR1 MNHEY, CDR2 SVGAGI. Trimming took 7 bases from V and 1 from J, leaving 16 bases between them. The CDR3 is made up of 15 amino acids. The CDR3 region is CASTKDSSVNYGYTF. In DNA, the CDR3 is TGTGCCAGCACTAAGGACAGCTCCGTTAACTATGGCTACACCTTC.

The chain recombines TRBV2 with TRBJ1-6; D is ambiguous. The CDR3 is made up of 13 amino acids. V shed 10 bases and J shed 10 bases, with 17 bases lying between them. CDR1 is SNHLY, CDR2 FYNNEI, per germline. CDR3 sequence: CATGSPGGSPLHF. CDR3 bases: TGTGCCACAGGAAGTCCGGGTGGCTCACCCCTCCACTTT.

The chain joins TRBV6-2 or TRBV6-3 to TRBJ2-2, with TRBD2 matching over 14 bases. This CDR3 has 17 residues. From germline, CDR1 is MNHEY and CDR2 SVGEGT. V gave up 6 bases and J gave up 5 bases; unmatched junction bases: 8. The CDR3 nucleotides are TGTGCCAGCAGCCCCGGGACTAGCGGGAGAGGAACCGGGGAGCTGTTTTTT. This encodes CASSPGTSGRGTGELFF.

The V call is TRBV5-1, the J call TRBJ2-5; TRBD2 aligns across 11 bases. In germline, CDR1 is SGHRS, CDR2 YFSETQ. Unmatched junction bases numbered 2, after V lost 5 bases and J lost 2 bases. The CDR3 contains 14 residues. CDR3 loop: CASRTSGVQETQYF. The CDR3 DNA reads TGCGCCAGCAGGACTAGCGGGGTTCAAGAGACCCAGTACTTC.

Turning to this clone: Compared with germline, one end of the junction differs, possibly owing to a read error. V usage is TRBV6-6 and J usage is TRBJ2-2; 16 bases map to TRBD2. This CDR3 spans 13 amino acids. Germline loops: CDR1 MNHNY, CDR2 SVGAGI (reference sequence). This chain's CDR3 is CATPGTSGGGLFF. The DNA of the CDR3 is TGTGCCACACCCGGGACTAGCGGGGGGGGGCTGTTTTTT.

The genes are TRBV19 and TRBJ2-5, with a weak D call TRBD2 (6 bases). Germline loops: CDR1 LNHDA, CDR2 SQIVND (reference sequence). The length of the CDR3 is 13 residues. With 4 bases removed from V and 3 bases from J, the gap between germline ends came to 9 bases. The CDR3 reads CASSTGAEETQYF. The CDR3 region has the DNA TGTGCCAGTAGTACGGGAGCTGAAGAGACCCAGTACTTC.

The chain uses TRBV11-2 and TRBJ2-7, with 8 bases identical to TRBD2. CDR1 and CDR2 from the germline V gene are SGHAT and FQNNGV. The CDR3 loop spans 16 amino acids. V lost 7 bases to trimming and J lost 0 bases; unmatched junction nucleotides: 11. The CDR3 DNA is TGTGCCAGCATCCCTTTAAGCGGGGGCGTCTCCTACGAGCAGTACTTC. This gives the protein CASIPLSGGVSYEQYF.